This T cell receptor (beta chain) was documented in a study of metastatic and nonmetastatic thyroid tumors. This clone appeared many times. Every patient underwent thyroid surgery untreated. This CDR3 contains 13 residues. Per germline, CDR1 MNHNS and CDR2 SASEGT. V shed 7 bases and J shed 7 bases, with 17 bases lying between them. Study processing details: What underpinned the distant-metastasis classifier for papillary thyroid cancer was the set of CDR3 differences across clinicopathological groups. TCRdb re-called clones from the PCR reads using MiXCR. The V and J calls and clone size are TCRdb's, not the authors'. The sample lists 16,000 or so clones, approximately 25% occurring once.

The origin of this receptor is a male donor with papillary thyroid cancer or a benign thyroid nodule (not recorded which). Some clones in this sample may be carry-over from other donors' samples. V usage is TRBV6-1 and J usage is TRBJ2-7, with a tentative D call TRBD1 (8 bases). Sequences were obtained from tumor tissue. CDR3 protein: CASTTGGGWEQYF. In nucleotides, the CDR3 is TGTGCCAGCACCACAGGGGGGGGGTGGGAGCAGTACTTC.